These 2 T cell receptor beta chains were sequenced from one sample in a study of OX40 agonist ivuxolimab in advanced cancers. The repertoire was sequenced with immunoSEQ multiplex PCR; TCRdb's copy has only in-frame clones and lacks some. Among approximately 74,000 clones, 85% were seen once, and the ten largest hold under 2.5%. The sequenced sample was CD4+ or CD8+ T cells sorted from blood, obtained in a trial of the OX40 agonist ivuxolimab. These TCRs come from an adult with an advanced solid tumor such as melanoma, head and neck, liver or kidney cancer.

The chain uses TRBV11-2 and TRBJ2-7; D not certain. Germline CDR1 and CDR2: SGHAT and FQNNGV. V lost 1 base and J 3 bases, leaving 7 bases between the germline ends. The CDR3 sequence is 13 residues long. CDR3 region: CASSLALRYEQYF. The CDR3 coding sequence is TGTGCCAGCAGCTTAGCCCTGCGCTACGAGCAGTACTTC.

The chain recombines TRBV2 with TRBJ2-3; the match to TRBD1 covers 10 bases. Germline V gives CDR1 SNHLY, CDR2 FYNNEI. The ends lost 10 bases at V and 1 base at J; junction bases unmatched: 8. This CDR3 is built from 15 residues. The CDR3 is CANSPGTGGTDTQYF. DNA of the CDR3: TGTGCCAACTCCCCCGGGACAGGGGGCACAGATACGCAGTATTTT.